The next 23 T cell receptor beta chains were all read from a single sample in a study of cytomegalovirus exposure and HLA in healthy donors. The primer mix had 60 Vbeta and 13 Jbeta primers. Some clones are missing from TCRdb's copy, which holds only in-frame ones; the method was immunoSEQ multiplex PCR. The table lists 100,000 to 150,000 clones, over 65% of them singletons, with approximately 3.9% in the top ten. Sequencing input: PBMCs. These receptors came from a man aged 40-49 years in good health and CMV-seropositive.

The chain employs TRBV11-2 and TRBJ2-1, with D perhaps TRBD1 (6 bases). V lost 4 bases and J 7 bases, leaving 11 bases between the germline ends. Germline loops: CDR1 SGHAT, CDR2 FQNNGV. CDR3 length: 13 amino acids. The CDR3 loop reads CASSWDKGNEQFF. In nucleotides, the CDR3 is TGTGCCAGCAGCTGGGACAAGGGGAATGAGCAGTTCTTC.

The chain combines TRBV19 with TRBJ1-3; 8 positions agree with TRBD1. The CDR3 runs to 11 residues. V trimming: 10 bases; J trimming: 8 bases; junction bases outside the gene matches: 4. From germline, CDR1 is LNHDA and CDR2 SQIVND (reference sequence). CDR3 in DNA: TGTGCCATCGGGACAGGCCACACCATATATTTT. This encodes CAIGTGHTIYF.

This rearrangement joins TRBV5-1 to TRBJ1-1; 8 positions match TRBD1. Germline assignment: CDR1 SGHRS and CDR2 YFSETQ. The CDR3 has 15 residues. Unmatched junction bases numbered 11, after V lost 3 bases and J lost 7 bases. CDR3 loop: CASSSQTGAPGEAFF. The DNA of the CDR3 is TGCGCCAGCAGCTCGCAGACAGGGGCGCCGGGTGAAGCTTTCTTT. Combining the CDR3 with reference TRBV5-1 and TRBJ1-1 gives the whole variable domain KAGVTQTPRYLIKTRGQQVTLSCSPISGHRSVSWYQQTPGQGLQFLFEYFSETQRNKGNFPGRFSGRQFSNSRSEMNVSTLELGDSALYLCASSSQTGAPGEAFFGQGTRLTVV.

The gene calls are TRBV7-2 and TRBJ1-5, with 8 nucleotides matching TRBD1. This CDR3 is built from 15 residues. Trimming removed 0 bases from V and 7 bases from J; junction bases left unmatched: 5. CDR1 SGHTA and CDR2 FQGNSA come from the germline V gene. The CDR3 bases are TGTGCCAGCAGCTTAGCGACAGGGGAGGGACAGCCCCAGCATTTT. Translating gives CASSLATGEGQPQHF. Variable domain in full (rest from reference TRBV7-2 and TRBJ1-5): GAGVSQSPSNKVTEKGKDVELRCDPISGHTALYWYRQSLGQGLEFLIYFQGNSAPDKSGLPSDRFSAERTGGSVSTLTIQRTQQEDSAVYLCASSLATGEGQPQHFGDGTRLSIL.

V gene TRBV2 combines with J gene TRBJ2-7, with D possibly TRBD2 on 5 matching bases. This CDR3 has 13 amino acids. V was clipped by 7 bases and J by 0 bases, with 10 bases between them. Per the germline V gene, CDR1 is SNHLY and CDR2 is FYNNEI. In DNA form, the CDR3 reads TGTGCCAGCACCTTTACTAGCTCCTACGAGCAGTACTTC. Translated, it gives CASTFTSSYEQYF.

The DNA for the CDR3 is TGTGCCAGCAGCCGCCGGTACGGAGACAGGGGAGAGACCCAGTACTTC. Encoded protein: CASSRRYGDRGETQYF. The chain recombines TRBV4-2 with TRBJ2-5, with 8 bases fitting TRBD1. The CDR3 loop spans 16 amino acids. V trimming: 4 bases; J trimming: 4 bases; junction bases outside the gene matches: 11. CDR1 LGHNA and CDR2 YNFKEQ come from the germline V gene.

The chain is built from TRBV9 and TRBJ2-3; 9 bases align to TRBD2. CDR3 length equals 15 residues. CDR1 is SGDLS and CDR2 is YYNGEE in the germline V gene. Unmatched junction bases numbered 5, after V lost 0 bases and J lost 6 bases. CDR3 region: CASSVEGGRGDTQYF. As DNA, the CDR3 is TGTGCCAGCAGCGTAGAGGGCGGGAGGGGCGATACGCAGTATTTT.

This clone was seen ten or more times. The chain joins TRBV5-1 to TRBJ2-1; 13 bases are a match to TRBD2. The CDR3 totals 16 residues. Germline trimming cut 2 bases from V and 9 bases from J; bases unmatched to any gene: 8. CDR1 is SGHRS, CDR2 YFSETQ, per germline. CDR3 sequence reads: CASSLSGTSGIIEQFF. The CDR3 DNA follows: TGCGCCAGCAGCTTATCCGGGACTAGCGGGATTATTGAGCAGTTCTTC.

This chain connects TRBV27 to TRBJ2-7, with D unresolved. The germline CDR1 and CDR2 sequences are MNHEY and SMNVEV (reference sequence). The CDR3 is 14 amino acids. Trimming pared 3 bases from V and 2 bases from J, leaving 11 bases between. Written as DNA, the CDR3 is TGTGCCAGCAGTTTGGAGAGATACCCCTACGAGCAGTACTTC. Amino acid sequence: CASSLERYPYEQYF.

V is TRBV27 and J is TRBJ1-4; TRBD1 is a possible D gene (5 bases). CDR3 length: 14 amino acids. V lost 5 bases and J lost 3, with 10 bases in between. Per germline, CDR1 MNHEY and CDR2 SMNVEV (reference sequence). The CDR3 bases are TGTGCCAGCAGTCCCCGGGGGGCTAATGAAAAACTGTTTTTT. Amino acid sequence: CASSPRGANEKLFF.

The chain employs TRBV28 and TRBJ1-2, with 8 bases matching TRBD1. Germline-derived CDR1 and CDR2 are MDHEN and SYDVKM. V dropped 3 bases and J dropped 3; count of bases not matched to a gene: 12. The CDR3 length is 17 residues. CDR3 DNA: TGTGCCAGCAGTTTCGGGCAGGGGGCAGGGGGACACTATGGCTACACCTTC. Amino acid sequence: CASSFGQGAGGHYGYTF.

This chain uses TRBV4-2 with TRBJ1-1; D perhaps matches TRBD1 (5 bases). Germline assignment: CDR1 LGHNA and CDR2 YNFKEQ. Trimming shortened V by 0 bases and J by 5 bases, and 13 bases separated the two germline ends. CDR3 size: 15 residues. Here the CDR3 reads CASSQDLSGGTEAFF. For the CDR3, the DNA is TGTGCCAGCAGCCAAGATCTGTCGGGGGGAACTGAAGCTTTCTTT.

This CDR3 is CASRPGVTNEKLFF. Written as DNA, the CDR3 is TGTGCCAGCAGGCCAGGGGTAACTAATGAAAAACTGTTTTTT. The chain employs TRBV6-1 and TRBJ1-4; perhaps TRBD1 as D (6 bases). The germline gives CDR1 MNHNS, CDR2 SASEGT. V was clipped by 6 bases and J by 1 base, with 9 bases between them. The CDR3 extends over 14 amino acids.

This sequence joins TRBV6-6 and TRBJ2-1; the match to TRBD2 covers 9 bases. V gave up 2 bases and J gave up 2 bases; unmatched junction bases: 4. Germline V gene data show CDR1 as MNHNY and CDR2 as SVGAGI (reference sequence). This CDR3 has 16 amino acids. The CDR3 DNA follows: TGTGCCAGCAGTTACGGCGGGGGGGCTGCCTACAATGAGCAGTTCTTC. Encoded protein: CASSYGGGAAYNEQFF.

The rearrangement uses TRBV7-9 and TRBJ2-1; weak D call: TRBD1 (6 bases). The germline V and J ends were trimmed by 6 bases and 9 bases, with 21 bases remaining between them. CDR3 size: 15 residues. Germline V gene data show CDR1 as SEHNR and CDR2 as FQNEAQ (reference sequence). CDR3 in DNA: TGTGCCAGCAGGAGACAGGAGCTACCTTCAGCTGAGCAGTTCTTC. Protein product: CASRRQELPSAEQFF.

The gene calls are TRBV6-1 and TRBJ2-5, with unresolved D. CDR1 is MNHNS and CDR2 is SASEGT in the germline V gene. V lost 5 bases and J 4 bases, leaving 8 bases between the germline ends. The CDR3 covers 12 residues. The CDR3 DNA is TGTGCCAGCAGTTATTTCGGAGAGACCCAGTACTTC. Translating it yields CASSYFGETQYF.

This clone showed up just a few times. The chain is built from TRBV10-3 and TRBJ1-1, with 8 bases lining up with TRBD1. The V gene's germline CDR1 is ENHRY and CDR2 SYGVKD. V shed 3 bases and J 0 bases; nucleotides not matched to a gene: 12. This CDR3 has 18 amino acids. In DNA, the CDR3 is TGTGCCATCAGTGAACCGTGGGGGACAGGTGTCATGAACACTGAAGCTTTCTTT. This sequence encodes CAISEPWGTGVMNTEAFF.

DNA of the CDR3: TGTGCCAGTATGTCCGGGGGAAACACCATATATTTT. Its protein is CASMSGGNTIYF. This rearrangement joins TRBV19 to TRBJ1-3; D is uncertain. Germline V CDR1 and CDR2: LNHDA, SQIVND (reference sequence). CDR3 length: 12 residues. The V end lost 7 bases, the J end lost 4 bases, and 8 bases lay between the germline ends.

The chain combines TRBV6-5 with TRBJ1-6; D not resolved. Germline CDR1 reads MNHEY; CDR2 reads SVGAGI. CDR3 length equals 15 residues. V lost 7 bases and J 0 bases, leaving 10 bases between the germline ends. The CDR3 nucleotides read TGTGCCAGCAACGAAGGGAGCTCCTATAATTCACCCCTCCACTTT. Amino acid sequence: CASNEGSSYNSPLHF.

This clone was counted a few times. This chain links TRBV6-6 with TRBJ1-2; D possibly corresponds to TRBD1 (5 bases). Trimming cost V 8 bases and J 8 bases, with 15 bases left between them. Germline CDR1 is MNHNY and CDR2 is SVGAGI (reference sequence). This CDR3 spans 12 amino acids. DNA for the CDR3: TGTGCCAGCGGGGGGGGGTCTGGAGGCTACACCTTC. Protein product: CASGGGSGGYTF.

This clone was observed a few times. V usage is TRBV9 and J usage is TRBJ2-7, with no clear D. Trimming removed 0 bases at V and 0 bases at J, with 10 bases between. Germline V gene sequence: CDR1 SGDLS, CDR2 YYNGEE. The CDR3 is made up of 15 amino acids. The CDR3, as DNA: TGTGCCAGCAGCGTAGGCGGAATAAGCTCCTACGAGCAGTACTTC. Translated: CASSVGGISSYEQYF.

This clone was seen a handful of times. The rearrangement links TRBV4-1 to TRBJ2-7, with 9 bases fitting TRBD1. Germline CDR1 reads MGHRA; CDR2 reads YSYEKL. The CDR3 extends over 18 amino acids. The V and J ends lost 0 bases and 3 bases, in that order; junction bases with no gene match: 12. The CDR3 DNA reads TGCGCCAGCAGCCAAGAAGGGCAAAACAGGGGGCAAATCTACGAGCAGTACTTC. This sequence encodes CASSQEGQNRGQIYEQYF.

The chain employs TRBV7-2 and TRBJ2-1, with D unresolved. CDR1 is SGHTA and CDR2 is FQGNSA in the germline V gene. The V end was cut by 5 bases, the J end by 6 bases, with 5 bases between. The CDR3 sequence is 11 residues long. The CDR3 sequence is CASSLSNEQFF. The CDR3 DNA sequence: TGTGCCAGCAGCCTTAGCAATGAGCAGTTCTTC.